The 3 T cell receptor beta chains below were found in one sample sequenced in a study of cytomegalovirus exposure and HLA in healthy donors. The primer mix had 60 Vbeta and 13 Jbeta primers. Only in-frame clones appear in the TCRdb table, and some are missing; sequencing was by immunoSEQ multiplex PCR. Of 85,000 to 90,000 clones in the sample, approximately 72% were seen once. The sequenced sample consisted of PBMCs. These receptors came from a young man in good health and CMV-seropositive.

This chain connects TRBV5-6 to TRBJ2-2; weak D call: TRBD1 (5 bases). Germline loops: CDR1 SGHDT, CDR2 YYEEEE. V lost 4 bases and J lost 1, with 8 bases in between. The CDR3 has 14 residues. The CDR3 nucleotides read TGTGCCAGCAGCCCGACAGTGAACACCGGGGAGCTGTTTTTT. Its translation is CASSPTVNTGELFF.

The CDR3 coding sequence is TGTGCCAGCAGCTTAGACAGGCCCGGCTATGGCTACACCTTC. This codes for CASSLDRPGYGYTF. This chain uses TRBV11-2 with TRBJ1-2; no reliable D call. Deletions cut 0 bases from V and 4 bases from J, with 9 bases between. The CDR3 consists of 14 residues. Per germline, CDR1 SGHAT and CDR2 FQNNGV.

The rearrangement joins TRBV28 to TRBJ1-3; D might be TRBD1 (5 bases). The V end was cut by 5 bases, the J end by 6 bases, with 11 bases between. The CDR3 length is 13 residues. Germline CDR1 is MDHEN and CDR2 is SYDVKM. CDR3 region: CASSTGQANTIYF. The CDR3 DNA sequence: TGTGCCAGCAGTACCGGACAAGCAAACACCATATATTTT. Based on the CDR3 plus reference TRBV28 and TRBJ1-3, the full variable domain is DVKVTQSSRYLVKRTGEKVFLECVQDMDHENMFWYRQDPGLGLRLIYFSYDVKMKEKGDIPEGYSVSREKKERFSLILESASTNQTSMYLCASSTGQANTIYFGEGSWLTVV.